The rows below give T cell receptor beta chains drawn from one sample of a study of blood T cell repertoires in COVID-19. TCRdb's copy holds only in-frame clones and misses some; the assay was immunoSEQ multiplex PCR. The table shows about 210,000 clones, with over 70% occurring only once. The sequenced sample consisted of peripheral blood. These TCRs come from a man aged 50-60 years with active or convalescent COVID-19. CDR3s include the opening cysteine and the closing phenylalanine or tryptophan. D genes are given only for firm matches. Clone size is given for some rows only: seen once, a few or many times, or a class if the clone is expanded.

CDR3aa	CDR3nt	v_gene	abundance	j_gene	d_gene
CASSESGQGQGYGYTF	TGTGCCAGCAGTGAATCCGGACAGGGGCAAGGCTATGGCTACACCTTC	TRBV6-1	NA	TRBJ1-2	TRBD1
CASFSGGDSYGYTF	TGTGCCAGTTTTTCCGGAGGGGACAGCTATGGCTACACCTTC	TRBV19	NA	TRBJ1-2	TRBD1
CASSPRAGGPGEQFF	TGCGCCAGCAGCCCCCGAGCGGGGGGGCCCGGTGAGCAGTTCTTC	TRBV4-3	NA	TRBJ2-1	TRBD2
CASGLPPFMEASGGATDTQYF	TGTGCTAGTGGTTTGCCCCCATTTATGGAGGCTAGCGGGGGGGCTACAGATACGCAGTATTTT	TRBV12-5	NA	TRBJ2-3	TRBD2
CASSASGTGNEQYF	TGTGCCAGCAGCGCGTCCGGGACAGGGAACGAGCAGTACTTC	TRBV9	NA	TRBJ2-7	TRBD1
CAWFGRGLKVYGYTF	TGTGCCTGGTTCGGACGAGGGCTGAAAGTCTATGGCTACACCTTC	TRBV30	NA	TRBJ1-2	NA
CASSHGTGVTGYTF	TGTGCCAGCAGTCACGGGACAGGGGTTACTGGCTACACCTTC	TRBV6-2/TRBV6-3	NA	TRBJ1-2	TRBD1
CASRYRDRGYFYGYTF	TGTGCCAGCAGATACCGGGACAGGGGGTATTTCTATGGCTACACCTTC	TRBV6-2/TRBV6-3	NA	TRBJ1-2	TRBD1
CASSARGRGGYGYTF	TGTGCCAGCTCGGCCCGTGGGCGGGGAGGCTATGGCTACACCTTC	TRBV18	NA	TRBJ1-2	NA
CASSQMTDISGNTIYF	TGTGCCAGCAGCCAAATGACAGATATATCTGGAAACACCATATATTTT	TRBV5-4	NA	TRBJ1-3	NA
CASGKTSGSYNEQFF	TGCGCCAGCGGAAAAACTAGTGGCTCCTACAATGAGCAGTTCTTC	TRBV5-1	NA	TRBJ2-1	NA
CSGGQGVSYEQYF	TGCAGCGGGGGGCAGGGGGTCTCCTACGAGCAGTACTTC	TRBV29-1	NA	TRBJ2-7	TRBD1
CASSVGDRENEKLFF	TGTGCCAGCAGCGTGGGGGACAGGGAGAATGAAAAACTGTTTTTT	TRBV9	NA	TRBJ1-4	TRBD1
CASSLRTGGDEKLFF	TGTGCCAGCAGCTTAAGGACAGGGGGGGATGAAAAACTGTTTTTT	TRBV13	NA	TRBJ1-4	TRBD1
CASSLTGGTEAFF	TGTGCCAGCAGCTTAACAGGGGGCACTGAAGCTTTCTTT	TRBV7-9	NA	TRBJ1-1	TRBD1
CATSREGGYEQYF	TGTGCCACCAGCAGAGAAGGGGGCTACGAGCAGTACTTC	TRBV15	NA	TRBJ2-7	NA
CASSLRGRNGYTF	TGTGCCAGCAGCCTCAGGGGAAGGAATGGCTACACCTTC	TRBV5-4	few	TRBJ1-2	NA
CASSLDGKRELGETQYF	TGCGCCAGCAGCTTGGATGGGAAGCGGGAGCTCGGGGAGACCCAGTACTTC	TRBV5-1	NA	TRBJ2-5	TRBD2
CASNPGTACAGELFF	TGTGCCAGCAACCCCGGGACAGCTTGTGCCGGGGAGCTGTTTTTT	TRBV21-1	many	TRBJ2-2	NA
CASRQLAGASSVAEQFF	TGCGCCAGCAGGCAGCTAGCGGGAGCAAGTTCCGTGGCTGAGCAGTTCTTC	TRBV10-1	NA	TRBJ2-1	TRBD2
CASSLRTGRRTEAFF	TGCGCCAGCAGCCTCCGGACAGGGCGAAGAACTGAAGCTTTCTTT	TRBV5-1	NA	TRBJ1-1	TRBD1
CAWSGGEKGYEQYF	TGTGCCTGGAGCGGAGGAGAAAAAGGCTACGAGCAGTACTTC	TRBV30	NA	TRBJ2-7	NA
CASSGGTGNTEAFF	TGCGCCAGCAGCGGGGGGACAGGGAACACTGAAGCTTTCTTT	TRBV5-1	once	TRBJ1-1	TRBD1
CASSLRGTTNEKLFF	TGTGCCAGCAGCTTGCGAGGAACAACTAATGAAAAACTGTTTTTT	TRBV7-6	NA	TRBJ1-4	NA
CASSPASGTTGELFF	TGTGCCAGCAGTCCCGCTAGCGGTACAACCGGGGAGCTGTTTTTT	TRBV6-6	NA	TRBJ2-2	TRBD2
CASVPWGGISYEQYF	TGTGCCAGCGTGCCCTGGGGGGGTATCTCCTACGAGCAGTACTTC	TRBV2	NA	TRBJ2-7	TRBD2
CASSPLGVGYTF	TGCGCCAGCAGCCCTTTAGGGGTTGGCTACACCTTC	TRBV4-1	NA	TRBJ1-2	NA
CASSQATSGGPDTQYF	TGCGCCAGCAGTCAGGCGACTAGCGGGGGTCCAGATACGCAGTATTTT	TRBV10-1	NA	TRBJ2-3	TRBD2
CAWSVGDYGYTF	TGTGCCTGGAGTGTGGGCGACTATGGCTACACCTTC	TRBV30	NA	TRBJ1-2	NA
CASSYGHGTNTEAFF	TGTGCCAGCAGTTACGGACATGGGACTAACACTGAAGCTTTCTTT	TRBV6-5	NA	TRBJ1-1	NA
CASSIVGGRHNQPQHF	TGTGCCAGTAGTATCGTGGGAGGCAGACACAATCAGCCCCAGCATTTT	TRBV19	NA	TRBJ1-5	NA
CASSVGNSGANTGELFF	TGTGCCAGCAGCGTAGGGAATAGCGGGGCGAACACCGGGGAGCTGTTTTTT	TRBV9	few	TRBJ2-2	TRBD2
CASRFSPGQKLNTEAFF	TGCGCCAGCAGATTCTCCCCGGGACAGAAGTTGAACACTGAAGCTTTCTTT	TRBV10-2	NA	TRBJ1-1	TRBD1
CASSSNYGYTF	TGTGCCAGCAGCTCAAACTATGGCTACACCTTC	TRBV5-4	once	TRBJ1-2	NA
CASSFSTVDEQFF	TGTGCCAGCAGTTTTTCTACCGTGGATGAGCAGTTCTTC	TRBV12-3/TRBV12-4	NA	TRBJ2-1	NA
CASSQGQGGTGELFF	TGTGCCAGCAGCCAGGGACAGGGGGGCACCGGGGAGCTGTTTTTT	TRBV5-4	NA	TRBJ2-2	TRBD1
CASSESISYNSPLHF	TGCGCCAGCAGCGAGTCCATCTCCTATAATTCACCCCTCCACTTT	TRBV4-3	few	TRBJ1-6	NA
CATSTPGGAEQFF	TGTGCCACCAGCACCCCGGGAGGGGCAGAGCAGTTCTTC	TRBV15	NA	TRBJ2-1	TRBD2
CASSLAGTSGTPDTQYF	TGTGCCAGCAGCTTAGCCGGGACTAGCGGGACTCCAGATACGCAGTATTTT	TRBV7-2	NA	TRBJ2-3	TRBD2
CASSSSGGSGYTF	TGTGCCAGCAGTTCCTCAGGGGGCTCTGGCTACACCTTC	TRBV28	NA	TRBJ1-2	TRBD1
CASVPGGTSIYEQYF	TGTGCCAGCGTGCCGGGCGGGACTAGCATCTACGAGCAGTACTTC	TRBV28	few	TRBJ2-7	TRBD2
CASRDKVRNEKLFF	TGTGCCAGCAGGGACAAGGTCCGTAATGAAAAACTGTTTTTT	TRBV2	once	TRBJ1-4	NA
CASSLSGWGTDTQYF	TGTGCCAGTAGTCTTTCCGGGTGGGGCACAGATACGCAGTATTTT	TRBV19	NA	TRBJ2-3	NA
CASSQDQVAGGSSYNEQFF	TGCGCCAGCAGCCAAGATCAGGTTGCGGGGGGATCCTCCTACAATGAGCAGTTCTTC	TRBV4-3	NA	TRBJ2-1	TRBD2
CASSLSERQGGKLFF	TGTGCCAGCAGCTTATCGGAGCGCCAAGGGGGAAAACTGTTTTTT	TRBV11-2	few	TRBJ1-4	NA
CASSQVSGYGYTF	TGTGCCAGCAGCCAAGTCAGCGGCTATGGCTACACCTTC	TRBV14	NA	TRBJ1-2	NA
CASSPQDLRGYTF	TGCGCCAGCAGCCCGCAGGATCTGCGAGGCTACACCTTC	TRBV4-1	NA	TRBJ1-2	NA
CASSYKETQYF	TGTGCCAGCAGTTATAAAGAGACCCAGTACTTC	TRBV6-6	few	TRBJ2-5	NA
CASNDRLIDLTYEQYF	TGTGCCAGCAACGACAGACTCATAGACCTAACCTACGAGCAGTACTTC	TRBV6-6	NA	TRBJ2-7	NA
CASSAPGRLGSYEQYF	TGTGCCAGCAGCGCACCTGGGCGACTAGGTTCCTACGAGCAGTACTTC	TRBV7-2	NA	TRBJ2-7	NA
CASRRGGGEKLFF	TGTGCCAGCAGACGGGGAGGAGGCGAAAAACTGTTTTTT	TRBV2	NA	TRBJ1-4	NA
CASNPDRVHGQPQHF	TGTGCCAGTAATCCGGACAGGGTCCATGGTCAGCCCCAGCATTTT	TRBV19	few	TRBJ1-5	TRBD1
CASSIAGGPYEQYF	TGTGCCAGCAGTATAGCGGGAGGGCCTTACGAGCAGTACTTC	TRBV27	once	TRBJ2-7	TRBD2